This record concerns one TCR beta chain sequence. Its target is unknown. The CDR3 totals 14 residues. From germline, CDR1 is MGHDK and CDR2 SYGVNS. Unmatched junction bases numbered 7, after V lost 6 bases and J lost 5 bases. The assay was immunoSEQ multiplex PCR, and TCRdb's table has in-frame clones only and misses some. The sample carries some 110,000 clones, more than 75% recorded once. The sample is drawn from a study of T cell responses to AZD1222 COVID-19 vaccine. Study-wide results and limits: None of the repertoires were sampled until the peak T cell response had passed. The sample set comprised mostly white British donors with more females, and clonal diversity was possibly underestimated.

The sample in question was peripheral blood, obtained 28 days after the second AZD1222 dose. The sequence was collected from an adult who received the AZD1222 COVID-19 vaccine. V is TRBV25-1 and J is TRBJ2-5; 9 bases line up with TRBD1. CDR3 sequence reads: CASSRDRETETQYF. Here the CDR3 DNA reads TGTGCCAGCAGCAGGGACAGGGAGACGGAGACCCAGTACTTC. Combining the CDR3 with reference TRBV25-1 and TRBJ2-5 gives the whole variable domain EADIYQTPRYLVIGTGKKITLECSQTMGHDKMYWYQQDPGMELHLIHYSYGVNSTEKGDLSSESTVSRIRTEHFPLTLESARPSHTSQYLCASSRDRETETQYFGPGTRLLVL.